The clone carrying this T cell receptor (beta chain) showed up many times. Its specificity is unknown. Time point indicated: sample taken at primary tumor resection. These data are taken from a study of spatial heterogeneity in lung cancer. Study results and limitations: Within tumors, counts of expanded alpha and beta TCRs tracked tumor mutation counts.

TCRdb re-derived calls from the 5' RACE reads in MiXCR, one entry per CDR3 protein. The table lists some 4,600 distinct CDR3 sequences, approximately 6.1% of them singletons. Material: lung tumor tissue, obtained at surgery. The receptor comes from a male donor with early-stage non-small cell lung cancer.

The CDR3 region is CASSAGQGDTGELFF. As DNA, the CDR3 is TGTGCCAGCAGTGCTGGACAGGGCGACACCGGGGAGCTGTTTTTT. V is TRBV12-3 or TRBV12-4 and J is TRBJ2-2; 8 nucleotides agree with TRBD1. The CDR3 spans 15 residues. Trimming cost V 5 bases and J 3 bases; bases outside gene matches: 5.